Listed below are T cell receptor beta chains from one sample, sequenced in a study of cytomegalovirus exposure and HLA in healthy donors. Sequencing used immunoSEQ multiplex PCR; TCRdb keeps in-frame clones, though not all of them. The sample lists 150,000 to 200,000 clones; roughly 90% were seen once. The material sequenced was PBMCs. All receptors come from a woman in her 30s in good health and CMV-seronegative. CDR3s leave out the opening cysteine and the closing phenylalanine or tryptophan. Each record gives: V gene, J gene, CDR3 protein.

TRBV11-1	TRBJ1-1	ASSRTGNRAAF
TRBV5-6	TRBJ1-1	ASSSYLGVVRNTEAF
TRBV13	TRBJ1-4	ASSSGTANEKLF
TRBV11-2	TRBJ2-4	ASSSDGGGSLNIQY
TRBV13	TRBJ1-3	ASSLGTAIRSSGNTIY
TRBV30	TRBJ2-7	AFSQGSLFEQY
TRBV5-1	TRBJ2-7	ASSQVRGEQY
TRBV7-2	TRBJ2-5	ASSLAGGAETQY
TRBV11-1	TRBJ2-5	ASSSTPVQTQY
TRBV7-6	TRBJ2-1	ASSLLAGGVNEQF
TRBV19	TRBJ2-1	ASTTTGTGRNEQF
TRBV4-3	TRBJ1-4	ASSQVTRGGEKLF
TRBV4-3	TRBJ1-1	ASSHQGSVDTEAF
TRBV6-9	TRBJ2-7	ASSYSRSTYEQY
TRBV29-1	TRBJ2-7	SVVLAHSYEQY
TRBV19	TRBJ2-2	ASRRAGELF
TRBV2	TRBJ2-7	ASSAGTSLYEQY
TRBV11-3	TRBJ2-5	ASSCRSPDYHHPSSETQY
TRBV28	TRBJ2-7	ASSLSQASSYEQY
TRBV29-1	TRBJ2-7	SVPLGYEQY
TRBV27	TRBJ2-2	ASSTLLAVAAGELF
TRBV30	TRBJ2-7	AWSAPGGADEQY
TRBV7-9	TRBJ2-7	ASSLADPLGEQY
TRBV5-1	TRBJ2-2	ASSSGGGTDGELF
TRBV4-1	TRBJ2-7	ASSQDSGGLDEQY
TRBV28	TRBJ2-3	ASSWVSGRGPDTQY
TRBV18	TRBJ2-3	ASSPGGGRTDTQY
TRBV9	TRBJ1-1	ASSVVGRGNTEAF
TRBV14	TRBJ2-1	ASSQGGEQF
TRBV11-2	TRBJ2-2	ASSLVAATGELF
TRBV7-6	TRBJ2-5	ASSLEGTGETQY
TRBV7-2	TRBJ2-7	ASSLATFEQY